The count of the clone carrying this T cell receptor (beta chain) is one. Its cognate antigen is unknown. With 0 bases clipped from V and 4 bases from J, the junction kept 5 bases outside the gene matches. CDR3 length: 15 residues. Germline values: CDR1 SGDLS, CDR2 YYNGEE. The data were obtained in a study of shared clonotypes between healthy human individuals. TCRdb's copy holds only in-frame clones and misses some; the assay was immunoSEQ multiplex PCR. The table has 2 million or so clones, around 96% seen once. Naive-designated CD8 cells lacked CD45RO, were positively enriched for CCR7, and omitted terminally differentiated effector memory CD45RA+ cells. General observations from the study: In having few donors, the study represented limited genetic and exposure-history diversity.

This rearrangement joins TRBV9 to TRBJ2-7, with TRBD1 matching over 9 bases. This sequence originates from a man younger than 35 in good health. Sample: naive CD8+ T cells sorted from blood. The CDR3 nucleotides read TGTGCCAGCAGCGTAGAAGGGACAGGGTTTTACGAGCAGTACTTC. Its protein product is CASSVEGTGFYEQYF.